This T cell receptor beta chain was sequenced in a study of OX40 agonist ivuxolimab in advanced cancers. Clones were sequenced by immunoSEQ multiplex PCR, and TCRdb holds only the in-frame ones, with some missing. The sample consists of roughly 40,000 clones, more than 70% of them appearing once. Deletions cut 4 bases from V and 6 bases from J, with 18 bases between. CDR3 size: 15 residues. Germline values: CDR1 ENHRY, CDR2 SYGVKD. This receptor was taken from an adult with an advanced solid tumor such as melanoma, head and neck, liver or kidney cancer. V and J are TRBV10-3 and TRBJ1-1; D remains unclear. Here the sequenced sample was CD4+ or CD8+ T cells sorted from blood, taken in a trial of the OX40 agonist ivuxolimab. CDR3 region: CAISGGRGLFPEAFF. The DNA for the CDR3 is TGTGCCATCAGTGGAGGCAGAGGGCTTTTTCCTGAAGCTTTCTTT.